This T cell receptor (beta chain) was sequenced for a study of blood T cells in healthy people across ages. The CDR3 spans 14 residues. The ends were cut back, 1 base at V and 5 bases at J, with 11 bases in the middle. A sample-barcoded 5' primer and a J-beta primer mix were used in a second PCR of about 7 to 12 cycles. TCRdb independently ran MiXCR on the 5' RACE reads; one entry per CDR3 protein. The profile covers 1.8 million or so distinct CDR3 sequences, with around 42% appearing a single time and approximately 22% taken by the ten largest. This clonotype appeared a few times. The receptor's source is a human donor in good health. Source material: blood. This sequence joins TRBV12-3 or TRBV12-4 and TRBJ2-5; the D is unclear. CDR3: CASSLGGIGETQYF. CDR3 bases: TGTGCCAGCAGTTTAGGAGGTATAGGTGAGACCCAGTACTTC.